The 29 T cell receptor beta chains below come from one sample, sequenced in a study of blood T cell repertoires in COVID-19. Some clones are missing from TCRdb's copy, which holds only in-frame ones; the method was immunoSEQ multiplex PCR. Among 100,000 to 120,000 clones listed, roughly 87% were seen once. Specimen: peripheral blood. These TCRs come from a human donor in a cohort sampled during active COVID-19.

The genes are TRBV14 and TRBJ2-1; TRBD2 agrees at 7 bases. V lost 2 bases to trimming and J lost 3 bases; unmatched junction nucleotides: 7. The CDR3 has 16 residues. Germline lookup yields CDR1 SGHDN and CDR2 FVKESK. CDR3 loop: CASSQLLAENYNEQFF. The CDR3 DNA is TGTGCCAGCAGCCAACTCCTAGCGGAGAACTACAATGAGCAGTTCTTC.

This clone showed up many times. This chain uses TRBV9 with TRBJ2-7, with D hard to call. V was shortened by 0 bases and J by 0 bases, with 7 bases between the two germline ends. The CDR3 length is 14 residues. The V gene's germline CDR1 is SGDLS and CDR2 YYNGEE. The CDR3 DNA sequence: TGTGCCAGCAGCGTAGGGCCAAACTCCTACGAGCAGTACTTC. Amino acid sequence: CASSVGPNSYEQYF. The whole variable domain, remainder taken from reference TRBV9 and TRBJ2-7, is DSGVTQTPKHLITATGQRVTLRCSPRSGDLSVYWYQQSLDQGLQFLIQYYNGEERAKGNILERFSAQQFPDLHSELNLSSLELGDSALYFCASSVGPNSYEQYFGPGTRLTVT.

This sequence joins TRBV5-1 and TRBJ1-2; possible D gene TRBD1, 5 bases. CDR1 and CDR2 from the germline V gene are SGHRS and YFSETQ. With 0 bases removed from V and 4 bases from J, the gap between germline ends came to 10 bases. The CDR3 consists of 14 residues. The CDR3 coding sequence is TGCGCCAGCAGCTTGGACAGGAAAGGCTATGGCTACACCTTC. It is translated as CASSLDRKGYGYTF.

In DNA form, the CDR3 reads TGTGCCAGCAGCTCAACCGGGACAGGACGTTACACAGATACGCAGTATTTT. This gives the protein CASSSTGTGRYTDTQYF. This chain joins TRBV5-4 and TRBJ2-3; 8 positions agree with TRBD1. The CDR3 totals 17 residues. With 3 bases clipped from V and 2 bases from J, the junction kept 11 bases outside the gene matches. Per the germline V gene, CDR1 is SGHNT and CDR2 is YYREEE (reference sequence).

The chain has TRBV5-6 and TRBJ2-6; TRBD2 might be the D (5 bases). Trimming stripped 1 base from V and 6 bases from J, with 5 bases between. CDR3 size: 13 residues. The V gene's germline CDR1 is SGHDT and CDR2 YYEEEE. The CDR3 region has the DNA TGTGCCAGCAGCTTGCGGGAGGCCAACGTCCTGACTTTC. It yields the protein CASSLREANVLTF.

The V gene is TRBV9, the J gene TRBJ1-2; 7 bases agree with TRBD1. This CDR3 is built from 13 residues. Germline assignment: CDR1 SGDLS and CDR2 YYNGEE. Trimming cost V 0 bases and J 4 bases; bases outside gene matches: 0. DNA of the CDR3: TGTGCCAGCAGCGTAGGGACAGGCTATGGCTACACCTTC. Translating it yields CASSVGTGYGYTF.

This clone showed up just a few times. The CDR3 coding sequence is TGCGCCAGCAGCGAGCGGCCCGGGAATTCACCCCTCCACTTT. Translating gives CASSERPGNSPLHF. The chain combines TRBV5-1 with TRBJ1-6; D uncertain. This CDR3 contains 14 residues. Germline lookup yields CDR1 SGHRS and CDR2 YFSETQ. V was cut by 4 bases and J by 7 bases, with 12 bases left in between.

The CDR3 sequence: CASSFVGTGNQPQHF. Written as DNA, the CDR3 is TGTGCCAGCAGCTTTGTAGGGACAGGCAATCAGCCCCAGCATTTT. The chain joins TRBV5-5 to TRBJ1-5, with 7 bases that match TRBD1. Per the germline V gene, CDR1 is SGHKS and CDR2 is YYEKEE (reference sequence). With 2 bases clipped from V and 2 bases from J, the junction kept 4 bases outside the gene matches. This CDR3 comprises 15 residues.

The chain is built from TRBV10-1 and TRBJ1-1; 10 bases are a match to TRBD1. Germline V gene lookup returns CDR1 WNHNN and CDR2 SYGVQD (reference sequence). This CDR3 comprises 14 residues. With V trimmed by 5 bases and J by 7 bases, 7 bases remained unmatched. CDR3 protein: CASSSARTGGEAFF. CDR3 coding DNA: TGCGCCAGCAGTTCCGCCCGGACAGGGGGTGAAGCTTTCTTT.

CDR3 bases: TGTGCCAGCAGGAGGCAGGGCCCTTCCTACGAGCAGTACTTC. The encoded protein is CASRRQGPSYEQYF. The V and J genes are TRBV11-2 and TRBJ2-7, with D possibly TRBD1 on 5 matching bases. The CDR3 is 14 residues long. In germline, CDR1 is SGHAT, CDR2 FQNNGV. Trimming removed 6 bases at V and 1 base at J, with 13 bases between. Full variable domain (rest looked up from reference TRBV11-2 and TRBJ2-7): EAGVAQSPRYKIIEKRQSVAFWCNPISGHATLYWYQQILGQGPKLLIQFQNNGVVDDSQLPKDRFSAERLKGVDSTLKIQPAKLEDSAVYLCASRRQGPSYEQYFGPGTRLTVT.

This clone was observed at least ten times. The CDR3 sequence: CASSLTGPKGNQPQHF. CDR3 sequence (DNA): TGTGCCAGCAGTCTCACGGGTCCAAAGGGCAATCAGCCCCAGCATTTT. V gene TRBV27 combines with J gene TRBJ1-5; D gene ambiguous. Per the germline V gene, CDR1 is MNHEY and CDR2 is SMNVEV (reference sequence). There are 16 residues in the CDR3. Trimming took off 5 bases at V and 2 bases at J, with 16 bases between the two ends.

By frequency in the sample, this clone is medium-sized. In nucleotides, the CDR3 is TGTGCCAGCAGTTTGGCGGGGAGCTCCTACAATGAGCAGTTCTTC. Encoded protein: CASSLAGSSYNEQFF. The chain employs TRBV27 and TRBJ2-1; D may be TRBD2 (6 bases). Trimming removed 3 bases from V and 0 bases from J, with 9 bases in between. The CDR3 is made up of 15 amino acids. Germline V gene data show CDR1 as MNHEY and CDR2 as SMNVEV (reference sequence).

The chain links TRBV7-9 to TRBJ2-7; D gene unclear. Trimming stripped 4 bases from V and 12 bases from J, with 19 bases between. Germline CDR1 is SEHNR and CDR2 is FQNEAQ (reference sequence). The CDR3 length is 13 residues. The CDR3 spells CASSSRVSVVRYF. CDR3 bases: TGTGCCAGCAGCTCCCGGGTCTCGGTGGTGCGGTACTTC.

J is TRBJ1-1 and V is TRBV7-9; TRBD1 agrees at 10 bases. The CDR3 covers 17 residues. Losses at the gene ends were 5 bases for V and 4 bases for J; bases not matched to a gene: 13. Germline V CDR1 and CDR2: SEHNR, FQNEAQ (reference sequence). The CDR3 sequence is CASSAKLTGTGATEAFF. The CDR3 DNA reads as TGTGCCAGCAGCGCGAAGCTTACGGGGACAGGGGCCACTGAAGCTTTCTTT.

This chain joins TRBV30 and TRBJ2-6; TRBD1 agrees at 7 bases. The V gene's germline CDR1 is GTSNPN and CDR2 SVGIG (reference sequence). V lost 5 bases to trimming and J lost 0 bases; unmatched junction nucleotides: 1. The CDR3 spans 14 residues. The CDR3 nucleotides read TGTGCCTGGGGACAGGTCTCTGGGGCCAACGTCCTGACTTTC. It yields the protein CAWGQVSGANVLTF.

The genes are TRBV7-3 and TRBJ1-2, with D unresolved. V lost 0 bases, J lost 8 bases, and 10 bases lay in between. The CDR3 is 13 residues long. Germline V gene lookup returns CDR1 SGHTA and CDR2 FQGTGA. CDR3 protein: CASSLTLGVGYTF. The CDR3 nucleotides are TGTGCCAGCAGCTTAACACTCGGGGTAGGCTACACCTTC.

The V call is TRBV5-3, the J call TRBJ1-1; maybe TRBD1 (6 bases). TRBV5-3 is assigned to the ORF class and has an uncertain function. The CDR3 consists of 16 residues. Deletions cut 3 bases from V and 0 bases from J, with 15 bases between. The CDR3 here is CARSYAGDPLNTEAFF. CDR3 in DNA: TGTGCCAGAAGCTATGCAGGGGACCCCCTGAACACTGAAGCTTTCTTT.

The count of this clone is one. The chain recombines TRBV28 with TRBJ2-1; a possible D gene is TRBD2 (6 bases). Germline V CDR1 and CDR2: MDHEN, SYDVKM. The CDR3 totals 13 residues. In DNA, the CDR3 is TGTGCTCTCGAACCCGGGACTTCCAATGAGCAGTTCTTC. Protein sequence: CALEPGTSNEQFF.

This chain links TRBV9 with TRBJ2-1, with 7 bases aligning to TRBD2. The CDR3 sequence is 16 residues long. Germline CDR1 and CDR2: SGDLS and YYNGEE. The V gene end was trimmed by 4 bases and the J gene end by 4 bases; junction bases not matched to a gene: 11. CDR3 residues: CASSPRVAGEYNEQFF. CDR3 bases: TGTGCCAGCAGCCCCCGGGTTGCGGGAGAGTACAATGAGCAGTTCTTC.

A single count supports this clone. The chain couples TRBV21-1 to TRBJ1-1; no check of the table's D call, TRBD1, against the DNA was made. TRBV21-1 is flagged as a pseudogene. This CDR3 contains 16 residues. CDR3 sequence (DNA): TGTGCCAGCAGCAACCGAGGGGGACAGGGGTTTACTGAAGCTTTCTTT. It is translated as CASSNRGGQGFTEAFF.

The rearrangement joins TRBV3-1 (or the pseudogene TRBV3-2) to TRBJ2-2; TRBD2 agrees at 11 bases. J lost 5 bases, V lost 7 bases, and 9 bases had no gene match. CDR3 length: 16 residues. The V gene's germline CDR1 is LGHDT and CDR2 YNNKEL (reference sequence). CDR3 loop: CASTGSGRAYTGELFF. The DNA for the CDR3 is TGTGCCAGCACCGGTAGCGGGAGGGCCTATACCGGGGAGCTGTTTTTT.

The chain recombines TRBV7-3 with TRBJ2-5; D possibly corresponds to TRBD2 (6 bases). The length of the CDR3 is 15 residues. Germline CDR1 and CDR2: SGHTA and FQGTGA. The V end was cut by 2 bases, the J end by 2 bases, with 12 bases between. The CDR3 nucleotides read TGTGCCAGCAGCTTACGTCCTAGCGTTCAAGAGACCCAGTACTTC. Encoded protein: CASSLRPSVQETQYF.

The V call is TRBV4-1, the J call TRBJ1-6; D not certain. The CDR3 covers 15 residues. CDR1 and CDR2 from the germline V gene are MGHRA and YSYEKL. V gave up 1 base and J gave up 5 bases, with 9 bases separating them. This CDR3 is CASSQVSDNNSPLHF. In nucleotides, the CDR3 is TGCGCCAGCAGCCAAGTTTCAGATAATAATTCACCCCTCCACTTT.

The gene calls are TRBV4-1 and TRBJ2-7; 7 bases are a match to TRBD1. The CDR3 extends over 17 amino acids. V lost 0 bases, J lost 0 bases, and 8 bases stayed unmatched. Germline values: CDR1 MGHRA, CDR2 YSYEKL. CDR3 region: CASSQDLGQGVSYEQYF. Written as DNA, the CDR3 is TGCGCCAGCAGCCAAGATTTGGGCCAGGGGGTCTCCTACGAGCAGTACTTC.

V gene TRBV28 combines with J gene TRBJ1-5; TRBD1 matches 9 bases. The CDR3 length is 15 residues. J lost 4 bases, V lost 6 bases, and 7 bases had no gene match. The germline V gene encodes CDR1 MDHEN and CDR2 SYDVKM. The CDR3 nucleotides read TGTGCCAGCAGCCAGGACAGGGGAAGAAATCAGCCCCAGCATTTT. Protein product: CASSQDRGRNQPQHF.

This sequence joins TRBV30 and TRBJ2-3, with 9 bases aligning to TRBD1. CDR1 is GTSNPN and CDR2 is SVGIG in the germline V gene (reference sequence). The junction had 2 bases not matched to a gene; V was cut back by 2 bases and J by 5 bases. The CDR3 spans 13 residues. The CDR3 is CAWSSDRGDTQYF. The CDR3 nucleotides are TGTGCCTGGAGTTCGGACAGGGGAGATACGCAGTATTTT.

This clone was seen only once. The CDR3 DNA is TGTGCCACCTCGACTAGCGGGGGGGCGGGACTACGGGAGCAGTACTTC. The encoded protein is CATSTSGGAGLREQYF. This chain joins TRBV19 and TRBJ2-7, with 14 bases identical to TRBD2. Germline loops: CDR1 LNHDA, CDR2 SQIVND (reference sequence). The CDR3 length is 16 residues. Germline trimming cut 10 bases from V and 7 bases from J; bases unmatched to any gene: 15.

CDR3 nucleotides: TGTGCCAGCAGTTACACAGCGACAGGGAACGGGGAGCTGTTTTTT. Its translation: CASSYTATGNGELFF. The chain links TRBV6-6 to TRBJ2-2, with 7 bases fitting TRBD1. Germline CDR1 is MNHNY and CDR2 is SVGAGI (reference sequence). The CDR3 length is 15 residues. V gave up 2 bases and J gave up 7 bases; unmatched junction bases: 7.

This clone was detected a few times. The V gene is TRBV5-1, the J gene TRBJ2-3, with TRBD2 matching over 8 bases. This CDR3 region has 15 residues. Germline CDR1 SGHRS, CDR2 YFSETQ. Unmatched junction bases numbered 13, after V lost 9 bases and J lost 4 bases. The CDR3 here is CATRGRGASADTQYF. The CDR3 DNA reads TGCGCCACCAGAGGGCGGGGGGCCTCGGCAGATACGCAGTATTTT.